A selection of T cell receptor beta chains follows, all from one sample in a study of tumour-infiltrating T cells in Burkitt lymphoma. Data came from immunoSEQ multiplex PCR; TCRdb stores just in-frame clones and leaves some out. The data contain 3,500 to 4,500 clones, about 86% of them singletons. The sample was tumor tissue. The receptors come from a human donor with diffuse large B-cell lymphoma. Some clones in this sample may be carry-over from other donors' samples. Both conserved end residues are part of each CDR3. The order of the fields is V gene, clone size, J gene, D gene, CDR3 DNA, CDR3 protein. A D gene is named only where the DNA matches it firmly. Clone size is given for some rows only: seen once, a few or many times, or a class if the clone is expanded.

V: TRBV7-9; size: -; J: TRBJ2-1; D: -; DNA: TGTGCCAGCAGCCCACCCTCAGGGGGGCCCTACAATGAGCAGTTCTTC; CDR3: CASSPPSGGPYNEQFF
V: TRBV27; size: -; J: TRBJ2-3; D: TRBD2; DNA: TGTGCCAGCAGACGAAGACTAGCGGGGGGAAACACAGATACGCAGTATTTT; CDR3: CASRRRLAGGNTDTQYF
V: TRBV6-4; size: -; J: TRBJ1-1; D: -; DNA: TGTGCCACTGGGCGTGGGCAAAACACTGAAGCTTTCTTT; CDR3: CATGRGQNTEAFF
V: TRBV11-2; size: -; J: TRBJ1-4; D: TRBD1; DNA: TGTGCCAGCAGCTCGACCCTCGGGACAGGACGAGTAAAACTGTTTTTT; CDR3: CASSSTLGTGRVKLFF
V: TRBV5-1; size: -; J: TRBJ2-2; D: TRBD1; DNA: TGCGCCAGCAGCACCGAACAGGGGACGGGCACCGGGGAGCTGTTTTTT; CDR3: CASSTEQGTGTGELFF
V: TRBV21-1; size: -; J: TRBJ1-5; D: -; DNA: TGTGCCAGCAGCAAAGGGACAATTCTTCAGGATCAGCCCCAGCATTTT; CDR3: CASSKGTILQDQPQHF
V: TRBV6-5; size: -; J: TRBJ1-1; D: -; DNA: TGTGCCAGCAGTTACGCACGGACCCTAAACACTGAAGCTTTCTTT; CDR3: CASSYARTLNTEAFF
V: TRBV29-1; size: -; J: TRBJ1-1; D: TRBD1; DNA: TGCAGCGCTAAGACAGGGGGCATCACTGAAGCTTTCTTT; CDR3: CSAKTGGITEAFF
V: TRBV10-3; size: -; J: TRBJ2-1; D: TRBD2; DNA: TGTGCCATCAGTGATCCGACTAGCGGGAGGATTTCCTACAATGAGCAGTTCTTC; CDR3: CAISDPTSGRISYNEQFF
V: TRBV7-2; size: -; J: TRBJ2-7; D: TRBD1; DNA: TGTGCCAGCAGCCAACGACACCGGGGACAGGGTTACGTCGACTACGAGCAGTACTTC; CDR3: CASSQRHRGQGYVDYEQYF
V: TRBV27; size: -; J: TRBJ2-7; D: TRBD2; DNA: TGTGCCAGCAGTTTAAGGCTAGCGGGAGGGTACGAGCAGTACTTC; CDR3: CASSLRLAGGYEQYF
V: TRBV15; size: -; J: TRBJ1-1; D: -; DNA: TGTGCCACCAGCAGAGAATCGGCGGCCTCGAACACTGAAGCTTTCTTT; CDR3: CATSRESAASNTEAFF
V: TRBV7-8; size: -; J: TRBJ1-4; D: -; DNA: TGTGCCAGCAGCCCAACGGCAACTAATGAAAAACTGTTTTTT; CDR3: CASSPTATNEKLFF
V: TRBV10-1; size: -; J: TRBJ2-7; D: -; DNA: TGCGCCAGCAGTCAAGGAGGGGGGAACGAGCAGTACTTC; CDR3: CASSQGGGNEQYF
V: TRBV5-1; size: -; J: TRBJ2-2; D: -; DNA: TGCGCCAGCAGCTTTGGACAGCCGACCGGGGAGCTGTTTTTT; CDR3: CASSFGQPTGELFF
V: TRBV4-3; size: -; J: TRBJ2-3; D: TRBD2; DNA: TGCGCCAGCAGCCCCCGGGTAGCGGGGCCCACAGATACGCAGTATTTT; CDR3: CASSPRVAGPTDTQYF
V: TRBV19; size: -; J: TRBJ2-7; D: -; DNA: TGTGCCAGTAGTTCGTATAGGGACGAGCAGTACTTC; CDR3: CASSSYRDEQYF
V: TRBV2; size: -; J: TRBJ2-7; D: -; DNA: TGTGCCGGCGGGACCTACGAGCAGTACTTC; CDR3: CAGGTYEQYF
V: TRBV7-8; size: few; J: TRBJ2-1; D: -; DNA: TGTGCCAGCAGCTTAGCTCGGAGCTACAATGAGCAGTTCTTC; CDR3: CASSLARSYNEQFF
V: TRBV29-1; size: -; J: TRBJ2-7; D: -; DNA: TGCAGCATAACAGGGTACTCCTACGAGCAGTACTTC; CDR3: CSITGYSYEQYF
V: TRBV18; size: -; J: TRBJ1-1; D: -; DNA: TGTGCCAGCTCATCCTTGACAGAGGGGTATACTGAAGCTTTCTTT; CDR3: CASSSLTEGYTEAFF
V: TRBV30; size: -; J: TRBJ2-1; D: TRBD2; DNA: TGTGCCTGGGCCTGGCGGGGGGCCCAATACAATGAGCAGTTCTTC; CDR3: CAWAWRGAQYNEQFF
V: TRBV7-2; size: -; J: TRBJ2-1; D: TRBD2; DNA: TGTGCCAGCAGCTCAGGACTAGCGGGGGGCAGTGAGCAGTTCTTC; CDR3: CASSSGLAGGSEQFF
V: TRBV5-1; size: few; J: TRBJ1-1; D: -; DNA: TGCGCCAGCAGCTTGGACGGGGGGGCTTGGACTGAAGCTTTCTTT; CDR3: CASSLDGGAWTEAFF
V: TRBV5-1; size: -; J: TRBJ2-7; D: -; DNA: TGCGCCAGCAGCTGGGGGGACAGTCCCTACGAGCAGTACTTC; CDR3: CASSWGDSPYEQYF
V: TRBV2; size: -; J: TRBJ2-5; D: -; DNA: TGTGCCAGCAGGGCTAGCCCAGAGACCCAGTACTTC; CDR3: CASRASPETQYF
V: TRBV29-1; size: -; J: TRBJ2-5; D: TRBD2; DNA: TGCAGCGGAAGACTAGCGGGAGGAGAGACCCAGTACTTC; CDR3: CSGRLAGGETQYF
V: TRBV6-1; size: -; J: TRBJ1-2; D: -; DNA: TGTGCCAGCGTGACGTTCCCGGGGAGCCCGGAGTTC; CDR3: CASVTFPGSPEF
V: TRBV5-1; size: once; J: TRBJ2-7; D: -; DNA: TGCGCCAGCAGCCCGGACGGTTGGATCTACGAGCAGTACTTC; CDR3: CASSPDGWIYEQYF
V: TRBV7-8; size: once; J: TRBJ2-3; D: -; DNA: TGTGCCAGCAGCTTACCTACTTTACGGTCCTCCAGGGATACAGATACGCAGTATTTT; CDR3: CASSLPTLRSSRDTDTQYF
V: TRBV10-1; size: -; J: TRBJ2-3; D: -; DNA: TGCGCCAGCAGTGAGCGAGTTGCAGATACGCAGTATTTT; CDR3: CASSERVADTQYF
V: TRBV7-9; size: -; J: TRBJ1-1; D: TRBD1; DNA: TGTGCCAGCAGCTCACAGGGGTTGAACACTGAAGCTTTCTTT; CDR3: CASSSQGLNTEAFF
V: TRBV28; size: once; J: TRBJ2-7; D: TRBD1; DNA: TGTGCCAGCAGTTTCGGTTCCGGGACAGCACCCTACGAGCAGTACTTC; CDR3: CASSFGSGTAPYEQYF
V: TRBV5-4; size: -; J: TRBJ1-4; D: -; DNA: TGTGCCAGCAGCTTGGACTTCCATGGAGCAGCAACTAATGAAAAACTGTTTTTT; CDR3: CASSLDFHGAATNEKLFF
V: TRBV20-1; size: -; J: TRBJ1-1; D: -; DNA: TGCAGTGCCCACCGAGGCACTGAAGCTTTCTTT; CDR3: CSAHRGTEAFF
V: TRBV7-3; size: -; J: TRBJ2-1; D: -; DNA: TGTGCCAGCAGCGCCTCCAGGGTGTCCTACAATGAGCAGTTCTTC; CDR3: CASSASRVSYNEQFF
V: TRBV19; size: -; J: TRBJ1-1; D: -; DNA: TGTGCCAGTAGTATAGAGGGCAGAACTGAAGCTTTCTTT; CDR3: CASSIEGRTEAFF
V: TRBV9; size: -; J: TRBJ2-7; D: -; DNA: TGTGCCAGCAGCGTAGGGGCCGCGAGCTCCTACGAGCAGTACTTC; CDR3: CASSVGAASSYEQYF
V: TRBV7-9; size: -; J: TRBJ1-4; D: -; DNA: TGTGCCAGCAGCTTATTTCTTGCAACTAATGAAAAACTGTTTTTT; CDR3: CASSLFLATNEKLFF
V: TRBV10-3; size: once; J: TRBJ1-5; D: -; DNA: TGTGCCATCAGTGATAGGGGGGAGGGCAATCAGCCCCAGCATTTT; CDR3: CAISDRGEGNQPQHF
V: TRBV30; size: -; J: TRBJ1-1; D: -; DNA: TGTGCCTGGAGTGTATCTCCCGACACTGAAGCTTTCTTT; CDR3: CAWSVSPDTEAFF